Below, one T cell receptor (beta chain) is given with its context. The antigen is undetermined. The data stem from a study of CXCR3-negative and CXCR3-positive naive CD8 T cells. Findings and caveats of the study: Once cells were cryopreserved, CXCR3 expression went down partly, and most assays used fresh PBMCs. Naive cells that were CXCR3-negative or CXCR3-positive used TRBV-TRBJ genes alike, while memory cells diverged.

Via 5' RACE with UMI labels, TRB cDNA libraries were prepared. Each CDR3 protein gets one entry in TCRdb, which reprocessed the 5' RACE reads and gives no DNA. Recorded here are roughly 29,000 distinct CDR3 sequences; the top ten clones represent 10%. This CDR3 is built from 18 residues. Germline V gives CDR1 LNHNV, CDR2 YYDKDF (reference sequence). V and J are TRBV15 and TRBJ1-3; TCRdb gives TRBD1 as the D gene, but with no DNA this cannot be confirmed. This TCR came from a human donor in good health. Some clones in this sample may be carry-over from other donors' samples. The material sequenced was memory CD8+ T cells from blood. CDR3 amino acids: CATSREQGAPPSGNTIYF.